This entry features one T cell receptor beta chain sequence. Its antigen is still unknown. This specimen comes from a study of response to subunit inactivated influenza vaccine. Study-wide findings and caveats: T cells newly recruited by each seasonal influenza vaccination are few, the authors suggested.

TCRdb redid the calling of the RT-PCR reads with MiXCR, one entry per CDR3 protein. The sample has 650,000 to 800,000 distinct CDR3 sequences, roughly 14% seen once. The CDR3 runs to 12 residues. The V end lost 4 bases, the J end lost 8 bases, and 9 bases lay between the germline ends. Germline V CDR1 and CDR2: MNHNS, SASEGT. The sample in question was PBMCs from blood, obtained about 14 days before vaccination. The genes are TRBV6-1 and TRBJ2-1, with D unresolved. This TCR came from a man aged 45 to 65 who received an inactivated influenza vaccine. The DNA of the CDR3 is TGTGCCAGCAGTGCGTCCCGGCATGAGCAGTTCTTC. Translating it yields CASSASRHEQFF.